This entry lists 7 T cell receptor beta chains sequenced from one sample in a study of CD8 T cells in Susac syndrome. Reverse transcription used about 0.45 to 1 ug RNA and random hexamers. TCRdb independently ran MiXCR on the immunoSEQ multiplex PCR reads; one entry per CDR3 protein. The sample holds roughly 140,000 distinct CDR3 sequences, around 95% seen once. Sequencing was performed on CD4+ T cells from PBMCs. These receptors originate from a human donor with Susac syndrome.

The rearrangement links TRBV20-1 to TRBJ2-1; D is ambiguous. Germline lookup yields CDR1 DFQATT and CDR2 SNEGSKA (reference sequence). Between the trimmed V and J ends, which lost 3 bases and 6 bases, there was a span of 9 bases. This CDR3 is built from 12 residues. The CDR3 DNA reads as TGCAGTGCTAGTTTTCAGAGCAATGAGCAGTTCTTC. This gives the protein CSASFQSNEQFF.

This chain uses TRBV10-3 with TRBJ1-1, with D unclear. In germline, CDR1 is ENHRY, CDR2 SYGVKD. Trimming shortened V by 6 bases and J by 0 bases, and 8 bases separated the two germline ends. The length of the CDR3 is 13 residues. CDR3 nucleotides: TGTGCCATCAGCAGCGAGATGAACACTGAAGCTTTCTTT. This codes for CAISSEMNTEAFF.

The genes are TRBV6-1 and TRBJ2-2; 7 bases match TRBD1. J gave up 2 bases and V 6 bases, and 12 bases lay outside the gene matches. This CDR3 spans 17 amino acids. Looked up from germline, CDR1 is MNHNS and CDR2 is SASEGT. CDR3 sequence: CASSTYRTGTNTGELFF. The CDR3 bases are TGTGCCAGCAGCACCTACCGGACAGGCACCAACACCGGGGAGCTGTTTTTT.

The CDR3 here is CARRRGRASYYEQYF. CDR3 in DNA: TGTGCCAGGAGGAGGGGGAGGGCCTCTTACTACGAGCAGTACTTC. This rearrangement joins TRBV25-1 to TRBJ2-7, with D perhaps matching TRBD2 (7 bases). Deletions cut 9 bases from V and 3 bases from J, with 21 bases between. CDR3 size: 15 residues. Per the germline V gene, CDR1 is MGHDK and CDR2 is SYGVNS.

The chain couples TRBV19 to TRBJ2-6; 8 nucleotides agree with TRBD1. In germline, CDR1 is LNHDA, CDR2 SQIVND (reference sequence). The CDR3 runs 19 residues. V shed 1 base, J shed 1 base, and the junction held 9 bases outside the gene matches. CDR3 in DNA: TGTGCCAGTAGTATAGGTGGGACAGGACTTGTATCTGGGGCCAACGTCCTGACTTTC. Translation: CASSIGGTGLVSGANVLTF.

The CDR3 is CASSLTGQGDHLNTGELFF. The CDR3 DNA reads TGTGCCAGCAGCTTAACTGGACAGGGGGACCACTTGAACACCGGGGAGCTGTTTTTT. V and J are TRBV7-3 and TRBJ2-2, with 10 bases aligning to TRBD1. The CDR3 spans 19 residues. Unmatched junction bases numbered 8, after V lost 0 bases and J lost 1 base. The germline V gene has CDR1 SGHTA and CDR2 FQGTGA.

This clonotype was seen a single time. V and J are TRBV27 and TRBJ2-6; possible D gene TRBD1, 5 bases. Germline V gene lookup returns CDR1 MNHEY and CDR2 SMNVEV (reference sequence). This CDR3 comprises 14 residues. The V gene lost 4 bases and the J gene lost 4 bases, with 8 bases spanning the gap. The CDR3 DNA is TGTGCCAGCAGTTCAGGGTGGGGGGCCAACGTCCTGACTTTC. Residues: CASSSGWGANVLTF.